Listed here are 19 T cell receptor beta chains from one sample, sequenced in a study of blood T cell repertoires in COVID-19. Profiled with immunoSEQ multiplex PCR; TCRdb holds only in-frame clones, not every one. The repertoire has about 74,000 clones, 88% of them found once; the top ten carry 4% to 5.5%. Specimen: peripheral blood. The receptors were gathered from a woman older than 75 with acute or convalescent COVID-19.

This sequence joins TRBV10-2 and TRBJ1-2, with D perhaps matching TRBD1 (6 bases). The germline CDR1 and CDR2 sequences are WSHSY and SAAADI. Trimming pared 7 bases from V and 4 bases from J, leaving 16 bases between. The CDR3 has 14 residues. The CDR3 loop is CASTPSGTPYGYTF. In DNA form, the CDR3 reads TGCGCCAGCACTCCCTCCGGGACACCCTATGGCTACACCTTC.

The V call is TRBV5-1, the J call TRBJ2-4; D is possibly TRBD1 (5 bases). Germline V gene data show CDR1 as SGHRS and CDR2 as YFSETQ. The CDR3 is 15 amino acids. Trimming removed 0 bases from V and 0 bases from J, with 7 bases in between. The CDR3 here is CASSLATGAKNIQYF. CDR3 nucleotide sequence: TGCGCCAGCAGCTTGGCCACAGGAGCCAAAAACATTCAGTACTTC.

The chain is built from TRBV15 and TRBJ1-1, with D unresolved. Germline V gene data show CDR1 as LNHNV and CDR2 as YYDKDF (reference sequence). CDR3 length: 15 residues. V gave up 1 base and J gave up 1 base, with 10 bases separating them. The CDR3 coding sequence is TGTGCCACCAGCAGAGTGAGGGTAGAGAACACTGAAGCTTTCTTT. It is translated as CATSRVRVENTEAFF.

The J gene is TRBJ1-1, the V gene TRBV4-1, with TRBD1 identical over 7 bases. Germline V CDR1 and CDR2: MGHRA, YSYEKL. The CDR3 length is 16 residues. V dropped 3 bases and J dropped 6; count of bases not matched to a gene: 13. The chain's CDR3 is CASSHGTDTPLPEAFF. The CDR3 region has the DNA TGCGCCAGCAGCCACGGGACAGACACCCCCCTACCTGAAGCTTTCTTT.

This chain links TRBV13 with TRBJ2-7; 11 positions match TRBD2. With 0 bases clipped from V and 2 bases from J, the junction kept 3 bases outside the gene matches. CDR1 and CDR2 (germline): PRHDT, FYEKMQ (reference sequence). The CDR3 is 16 residues long. CDR3 amino acids: CASSLGGLAEAYEQYF. As DNA, the CDR3 is TGTGCCAGCAGCTTAGGGGGACTAGCGGAAGCCTACGAGCAGTACTTC.

This rearrangement joins TRBV2 to TRBJ2-7; 8 bases line up with TRBD1. Trimming cost V 6 bases and J 5 bases; bases outside gene matches: 3. The length of the CDR3 is 12 residues. Germline V lookup: CDR1 SNHLY, CDR2 FYNNEI. CDR3 bases: TGTGCCAGCAGCCGACAGGGGAACGAGCAGTACTTC. The encoded protein is CASSRQGNEQYF.

This clone came up once. The V call is TRBV9, the J call TRBJ2-2; 13 nucleotides match TRBD2. V shed 4 bases and J 4 bases; nucleotides not matched to a gene: 4. Germline V gene lookup returns CDR1 SGDLS and CDR2 YYNGEE. The CDR3 has 16 residues. The CDR3, as DNA: TGTGCCAGCAGCTACCGACTAGCGGGAGGCACCGGGGAGCTGTTTTTT. This sequence encodes CASSYRLAGGTGELFF.

The gene calls are TRBV27 and TRBJ2-3, with TRBD1 matching over 8 bases. CDR1 MNHEY and CDR2 SMNVEV come from the germline V gene (reference sequence). The CDR3 runs 16 residues. V lost 5 bases to trimming and J lost 1 base; unmatched junction nucleotides: 8. The CDR3 DNA follows: TGTGCCAGCAGTGCCCAGACAGGGGCACGCACAGATACGCAGTATTTT. This codes for CASSAQTGARTDTQYF.

The chain links TRBV2 to TRBJ1-2; 7 positions match TRBD1. The length of the CDR3 is 13 residues. Looked up from germline, CDR1 is SNHLY and CDR2 is FYNNEI. V shed 6 bases, J shed 8 bases, and the junction held 9 bases outside the gene matches. The CDR3 sequence is CASREGQSGGYTF. The CDR3 DNA is TGTGCCAGCAGGGAGGGACAGTCTGGGGGCTACACCTTC.

This chain links TRBV7-9 with TRBJ1-5, with D uncertain. Deletions cut 1 base from V and 5 bases from J, with 12 bases between. Germline values: CDR1 SEHNR, CDR2 FQNEAQ (reference sequence). The CDR3 extends over 15 amino acids. The CDR3 region has the DNA TGTGCCAGCAGCTTAGGAGCAGAGGGCCATCAGCCCCAGCATTTT. Its translation: CASSLGAEGHQPQHF. The variable domain in full, completed from reference TRBV7-9 and TRBJ1-5, reads DTGVSQNPRHKITKRGQNVTFRCDPISEHNRLYWYRQTLGQGPEFLTYFQNEAQLEKSRLLSDRFSAERPKGSFSTLEIQRTEQGDSAMYLCASSLGAEGHQPQHFGDGTRLSIL.

The V call is TRBV11-2, the J call TRBJ2-2; 7 bases are shared with TRBD2. In germline, CDR1 is SGHAT, CDR2 FQNNGV. The CDR3 has 15 residues. V shed 1 base, J shed 5 bases, and the junction held 4 bases outside the gene matches. The CDR3, as DNA: TGTGCCAGCAGCTTAGGGCTAGCGGTAACCGGGGAGCTGTTTTTT. Amino acid sequence: CASSLGLAVTGELFF.

The chain's CDR3 is CASSLRGNVQPQHF. CDR3 DNA sequence: TGTGCCAGCAGCTTAAGGGGGAACGTCCAGCCCCAGCATTTT. The V gene is TRBV5-6, the J gene TRBJ1-5; D perhaps matches TRBD1 (6 bases). The CDR3 spans 14 residues. Germline CDR1 is SGHDT and CDR2 is YYEEEE. The V and J ends lost 2 bases and 7 bases respectively, with 13 bases between them.

This clone was recorded once. The rearrangement joins TRBV7-3 to TRBJ1-4; D is possibly TRBD1 (6 bases). The germline CDR1 and CDR2 sequences are SGHTA and FQGTGA. The CDR3 extends over 13 amino acids. V was shortened by 2 bases and J by 8 bases, with 9 bases between the two germline ends. This CDR3 is CASSLLQGEKLFF. The CDR3 nucleotides are TGTGCCAGCAGCTTACTCCAGGGGGAAAAACTGTTTTTT.

CDR3 sequence (DNA): TGTGCCAGCAAGGACGGGGTGGGAAACACCATATATTTT. This sequence encodes CASKDGVGNTIYF. The chain carries TRBV2 and TRBJ1-3; D uncertain. Germline CDR1 and CDR2: SNHLY and FYNNEI. This CDR3 spans 13 amino acids. V lost 7 bases and J lost 4, with 11 bases in between.

This clone was seen only a few times. This chain connects TRBV5-1 to TRBJ1-4, with 7 bases fitting TRBD1. Germline trimming cut 5 bases from V and 5 bases from J; bases unmatched to any gene: 9. From germline, CDR1 is SGHRS and CDR2 YFSETQ. The CDR3 runs to 15 residues. This chain's CDR3 is CASRSSRGVNEKLFF. The CDR3, as DNA: TGCGCCAGCAGAAGTTCCAGGGGGGTCAATGAAAAACTGTTTTTT.

This clone was counted only a few times. The chain has TRBV5-5 and TRBJ2-3, with no clear D. V lost 4 bases and J 2 bases, leaving 5 bases between the germline ends. This CDR3 is 12 amino acids long. Germline V gene lookup returns CDR1 SGHKS and CDR2 YYEKEE (reference sequence). In DNA, the CDR3 is TGTGCCAGCAGCCGACTCACAGATACGCAGTATTTT. Translating it yields CASSRLTDTQYF.

In DNA, the CDR3 is TGTGCCAGCAGCCCAACAGGGGGCGCCTACGAGCAGTACTTC. It translates to CASSPTGGAYEQYF. The chain couples TRBV6-5 to TRBJ2-7; 9 positions match TRBD1. The germline V gene encodes CDR1 MNHEY and CDR2 SVGAGI. This CDR3 is 14 amino acids long. The J segment lost 2 bases and the V segment lost 6 bases, leaving 5 bases of the junction unmatched.

The chain combines TRBV30 with TRBJ1-5; a weak D match, TRBD1 (5 bases). V dropped 2 bases and J dropped 0 bases, with 5 bases sitting between them. The germline V gene encodes CDR1 GTSNPN and CDR2 SVGIG (reference sequence). The CDR3 contains 13 residues. CDR3 sequence (DNA): TGTGCCTGGAGTCAGGGTAGCAATCAGCCCCAGCATTTT. Its translation: CAWSQGSNQPQHF.

The rearrangement joins TRBV27 to TRBJ1-5; TRBD1 is a possible D gene (5 bases). This CDR3 spans 16 amino acids. V gave up 6 bases and J gave up 3 bases, with 18 bases separating them. Germline V gene data show CDR1 as MNHEY and CDR2 as SMNVEV (reference sequence). The chain's CDR3 is CASSPIGAGNNQPQHF. The CDR3 DNA follows: TGTGCCAGCAGCCCTATTGGGGCAGGGAACAATCAGCCCCAGCATTTT.